This record covers a single T cell receptor (beta chain). Germline values: CDR1 SGDLS, CDR2 YYNGEE. The CDR3 consists of 15 residues. V gave up 3 bases and J gave up 4 bases, with 16 bases separating them. The source of the sample is a study of PD-1 and CTLA-4 blockade in melanoma. Only in-frame clones appear in the TCRdb table, and some are missing; sequencing was by immunoSEQ multiplex PCR. Of 32,000 or so clones in the sample, about 89% are singletons; the top ten hold about 8.1%. The sequence was obtained from a human donor with melanoma. The chain carries TRBV9 and TRBJ1-1; a weak D match, TRBD1 (5 bases). The sequenced sample was CD8+ T cells from peripheral blood, obtained before anti-PD-1 treatment. The CDR3 sequence: CASSGGKGESTEAFF. CDR3 in DNA: TGTGCCAGCAGCGGTGGTAAAGGGGAGAGCACTGAAGCTTTCTTT.